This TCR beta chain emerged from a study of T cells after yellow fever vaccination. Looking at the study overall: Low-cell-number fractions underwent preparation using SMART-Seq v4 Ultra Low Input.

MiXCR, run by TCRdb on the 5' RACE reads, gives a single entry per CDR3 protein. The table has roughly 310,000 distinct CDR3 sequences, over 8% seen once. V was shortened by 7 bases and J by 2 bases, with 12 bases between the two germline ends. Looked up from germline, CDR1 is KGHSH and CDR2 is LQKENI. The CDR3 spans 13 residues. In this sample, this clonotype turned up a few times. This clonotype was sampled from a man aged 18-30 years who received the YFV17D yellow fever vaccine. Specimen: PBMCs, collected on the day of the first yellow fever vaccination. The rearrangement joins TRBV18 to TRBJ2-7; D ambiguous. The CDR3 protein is CASCTGPTYEQYF. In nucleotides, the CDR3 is TGTGCCAGCTGTACCGGGCCAACCTACGAGCAGTACTTC.